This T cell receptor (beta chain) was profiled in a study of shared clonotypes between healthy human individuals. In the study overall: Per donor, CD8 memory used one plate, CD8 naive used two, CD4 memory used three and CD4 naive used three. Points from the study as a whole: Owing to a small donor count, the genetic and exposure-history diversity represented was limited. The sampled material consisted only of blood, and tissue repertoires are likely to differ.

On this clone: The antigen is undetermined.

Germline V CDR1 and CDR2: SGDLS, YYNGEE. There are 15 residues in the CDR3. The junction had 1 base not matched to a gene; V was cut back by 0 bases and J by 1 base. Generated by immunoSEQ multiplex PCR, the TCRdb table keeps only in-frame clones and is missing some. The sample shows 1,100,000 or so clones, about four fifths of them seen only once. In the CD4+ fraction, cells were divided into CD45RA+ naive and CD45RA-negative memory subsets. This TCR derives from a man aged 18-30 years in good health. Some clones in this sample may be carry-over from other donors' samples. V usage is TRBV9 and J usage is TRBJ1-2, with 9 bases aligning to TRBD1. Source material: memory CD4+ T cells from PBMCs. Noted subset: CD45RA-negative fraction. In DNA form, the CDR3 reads TGTGCCAGCAGCGTAGTGGACAGGGGTAACTATGGCTACACCTTC. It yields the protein CASSVVDRGNYGYTF.